The T cell receptor beta chain described here comes from a study of molecular identifiers for immune sequencing clone quantification (dated by TCRdb to about 2018). A note on the overall study: For a replicate experiment, RNA from approximately 20,000 or 98,000 naive CD8 T cells was divided into five aliquots, and four of the five aliquots were sequenced. CD8 T cells were used in a methods study to benchmark molecular-identifier clustering-based TCR repertoire sequencing (MIDCIRS) and TCR RNA copy counting. The paper as a whole reports these results and caveats: The sizes of highly expanded clones could end up underestimated when identical TCR molecules share a barcode. The naive libraries included spiked-in Jurkat TCR RNA (over nine copies' worth), and this RNA is not part of the donor repertoire. In CMV-specific effector cells, clones with more than 20 RNA copies contained over 99% of molecules, whereas in naive cells such clones contained under 1% of molecules. A single cell's worth of spiked-in Jurkat TCR RNA was reported detectable even among 750,000 to 1,000,000 naive CD8 T cells. Modeling gave about 3.2 recovered TCR RNA copies per cell versus approximately 10 by digital PCR, implying around 30% capture efficiency. When barcode sub-clustering was omitted, TCR diversity was inflated by chimeric consensus sequences, with chimeras reaching as high as 47%.

This clonotype has at least ten counts. No cognate antigen has been identified for it. No clone much larger than this one lies a single base away; base qualities are absent. Libraries of naive CD8 T cells were generated from about 19,000 to 1,100,000 sorted cells, with 10%, 30% or 50% of the purified RNA used. Naive CD8 T cells, defined as CD8+CD4-CCR7+CD45RA+, were FACS-sorted into RLT Plus buffer on a BD FACSAria II. Detection sensitivity was tested by spiking Jurkat RNA equal to about eleven TCR copies' worth into samples containing roughly 19,000-1,100,000 naive CD8 T cells. CD8 T cells were enriched using RosetteSep CD8+ T Cell Enrichment Cocktail and Ficoll-Paque, and the enriched cells then underwent ACK red cell lysis. Libraries were prepared through PCR. These reads were obtained on an Illumina HiSeq 4000. Bulk TCR libraries were prepared as previously described, using TCR primers listed in Table S5. Purification of total RNA was performed with the Qiagen AllPrep DNA/RNA kit. Before analysis, reads from multiple sequencing runs of one library were combined. Concerning the study's data processing: Only reads with exact TCR constant sequence were kept, trimmed to 150 nt, and grouped by their 12-nt molecular barcodes. Within each barcode group, reads were sub-clustered at a 15% Levenshtein threshold, and quality-weighted consensus sequences were built per RNA molecule. Non-functional sequences were removed, as were lower-count sequences one edit away from another. Barcode sub-clusters with fewer than 20% of the maximum read count were removed, based on fitting two negative binomial distributions. The raw public reads went through TCRdb reprocessing: fastp at Q25, MiXCR clone calling, in-frame beta chains kept. Rows are unified per CDR3 protein, each entry keeping the most common DNA and genes. The V and J calls were not made by the authors but by TCRdb's processing. A total of about 640,000 distinct CDR3 sequences appear in this sample, 15% to 20% of them only once. Jointly, the top ten make up 0.75% to 0.95% of the sample.

From the cysteine through the phenylalanine, the CDR3 covers 14 amino acids. The read is trimmed to its CDR3 DNA, 42 bases read in frame from base 1. Looking up the germline V gene (reference sequence) yields CDR1 MNHEY and CDR2 SMNVEV. Trimming at the junction amounts to 1 base on V and 1 base on J, and the germline ends lie 6 bases apart. This receptor chain uses TRBV27 and TRBJ2-3; TRBD2 is a possible D gene, resting on 5 matching bases. The sequenced material came from naive CD8+ T cells from blood, with Jurkat cell RNA spiked in. In the paper's terms, the cell subset or site label means: FACS-sorted CD8+CD4-CCR7+CD45RA+ naive T cells. The clonotype comes from a human donor in good health. Some libraries in this study had Jurkat cell RNA spiked in. This receptor has the CDR3 CASSLWRGTDTQYF. The sequenced DNA: TGTGCCAGCAGTTTATGGCGGGGCACAGATACGCAGTATTTT.